The source of this T cell receptor (beta chain) is a study of CD8 T cells in ankylosing spondylitis. The CDR3 has 15 amino acids. Per germline, CDR1 MDHEN and CDR2 SYDVKM. The junction had 5 bases not matched to a gene; V was cut back by 5 bases and J by 2 bases. Libraries of TCR beta came from quantitative 5'-RACE with molecular barcodes. TCRdb reprocessed the 5' RACE reads via MiXCR and lists one record per CDR3 protein. The sample contains about 160,000 distinct CDR3 sequences, around 19% of which appear only once. The sample holds many counts of this clonotype. Its specificity is unknown. Study outcomes and limitations: A TCR beta motif made of about 8 highly homologous variants seemed typical of ankylosing spondylitis blood. Earlier literature documents some of the motif variants in reactive arthritis synovial fluid and blood. Enrichment of disease-linked clones was reportedly significant in matched ankylosing spondylitis synovial fluid.

Sequenced input: blood, either unsorted or a sorted T cell fraction (not recorded which). This chain connects TRBV28 to TRBJ1-4; 7 bases are shared with TRBD1. The clonotype originates from a male donor with ankylosing spondylitis or in good health (not recorded which). This CDR3 reads CASSPQTGTNEKLFF. CDR3 DNA sequence: TGTGCCAGCAGTCCCCAGACAGGGACTAATGAAAAACTGTTTTTT.